This T cell receptor (beta chain) was obtained from a study of blood T cell repertoires in COVID-19. Background on the study: The analysed material was cDNA or gDNA that came from T cells, B-cell-depleted T cells, or PBMCs.

Looked up from germline, CDR1 is LNHDA and CDR2 is SQIVND (reference sequence). The CDR3 consists of 13 residues. Trimming cost V 10 bases and J 5 bases; bases outside gene matches: 8. Methods used by the authors: How many nucleated cells were present was estimated from reference gene primer amplification. Here immunoSEQ multiplex PCR was the method, and the copy in TCRdb shows in-frame clones only, minus some. D and trimming come from the DNA, and the V and J calls and clone size come from that table. The sample lists 80,000 to 100,000 clones; around 75% were seen once. The J gene is TRBJ2-7, the V gene TRBV19; 10 bases are shared with TRBD1. The sequenced sample was peripheral blood. This sequence was found in a man aged 65 to 85 with acute or convalescent COVID-19. The CDR3 is CATSGTGAHEQYF. As DNA, the CDR3 is TGTGCCACCTCCGGGACAGGGGCCCACGAGCAGTACTTC.